This T cell receptor (beta chain) was observed in a study of cytomegalovirus exposure and HLA in healthy donors. This CDR3 spans 16 amino acids. The germline V gene has CDR1 KGHSH and CDR2 LQKENI. With 1 base removed from V and 1 base from J, the gap between germline ends came to 10 bases. The PCR made use of 60 Vbeta and 13 Jbeta primers. Some clones are missing from TCRdb's copy, which holds only in-frame ones; the method was immunoSEQ multiplex PCR. The sample has approximately 300,000 clones; roughly 80% are singletons. Concerning this clone: Its antigen remains unknown.

Points from the study as a whole: Most TCR sequences proved rare, with some public TCRs found in many donors. A later look showed TCR association rates differing by HLA locus, highest for DRB1 and lowest for HLA-C.

The rearrangement links TRBV18 to TRBJ2-2; tentatively, D is TRBD1 (6 bases). Sequencing input: PBMCs. This TCR was recovered from a girl aged 2 to 10 in good health and CMV-seronegative. CDR3 in amino acids: CASSPLTGLNTGELFF. The DNA for the CDR3 is TGTGCCAGCTCACCACTAACAGGGTTGAACACCGGGGAGCTGTTTTTT.